These 8 T cell receptor beta chains came from one sample sequenced in a study of T-cell memory formation after mild COVID-19. Via MiXCR, TCRdb re-called the 5' RACE reads, giving one row per CDR3 protein. The sample holds some 210,000 distinct CDR3 sequences, around 30% seen once. The sequenced material came from PBMCs or a T cell subset sorted from them (not recorded which). The receptors stem from an adult woman who had mild COVID-19 (a few samples of this study predate the infection). Cell type and time point are not known.

This clonotype has just a few counts. The J gene is TRBJ2-5, the V gene TRBV9; perhaps TRBD2 as D (7 bases). CDR3 size: 16 residues. The germline gives CDR1 SGDLS, CDR2 YYNGEE. Between the trimmed V and J ends, which lost 4 bases and 4 bases, there was a span of 20 bases. The CDR3 reads CASSPQSGGAGETQYF. CDR3 nucleotide sequence: TGTGCCAGCAGCCCCCAAAGTGGGGGGGCGGGAGAGACCCAGTACTTC. The full variable domain, completed using reference TRBV9 and TRBJ2-5, is DSGVTQTPKHLITATGQRVTLRCSPRSGDLSVYWYQQSLDQGLQFLIQYYNGEERAKGNILERFSAQQFPDLHSELNLSSLELGDSALYFCASSPQSGGAGETQYFGPGTRLLVL.

The CDR3 region is CASSLSQSTGELFF. In nucleotides, the CDR3 is TGCGCCAGCAGCTTGTCCCAGAGCACCGGGGAGCTGTTTTTT. This sequence joins TRBV5-1 and TRBJ2-2; D is unclear. V lost 1 base and J 4 bases, leaving 8 bases between the germline ends. This CDR3 spans 14 amino acids. CDR1 and CDR2 (germline): SGHRS, YFSETQ.

This chain connects TRBV7-2 to TRBJ2-7; 11 bases line up with TRBD2. The germline V gene has CDR1 SGHTA and CDR2 FQGNSA. The junction had 6 bases not matched to a gene; V was cut back by 5 bases and J by 9 bases. This CDR3 is built from 13 residues. The CDR3 protein is CASSPLSGRGQYF. The CDR3 DNA reads TGTGCCAGCAGCCCCCTTAGCGGGAGGGGGCAGTACTTC.

CDR3 DNA sequence: TGTGCCAGCAGTGTTAAAGCTGTGGGACTAGTAAGGCATGAGCAGTTCTTC. Its translation is CASSVKAVGLVRHEQFF. V gene TRBV2 combines with J gene TRBJ2-1; 8 nucleotides align to TRBD2. In germline, CDR1 is SNHLY, CDR2 FYNNEI. The CDR3 covers 17 residues. With V trimmed by 4 bases and J by 8 bases, 16 bases remained unmatched.

Only a few counts were recorded for this clonotype. The CDR3 sequence is CASSKEQTNEQYF. The CDR3 DNA reads TGTGCCAGCAGCAAGGAGCAGACTAACGAGCAGTACTTC. The V and J genes are TRBV9 and TRBJ2-7, with D perhaps TRBD2 (5 bases). Deletions cut 4 bases from V and 5 bases from J, with 13 bases between. This CDR3 comprises 13 residues. Germline V gene lookup returns CDR1 SGDLS and CDR2 YYNGEE.

This clonotype has only a few counts. This chain links TRBV28 with TRBJ2-7; D remains unclear. The length of the CDR3 is 12 residues. Per the germline V gene, CDR1 is MDHEN and CDR2 is SYDVKM. Trimming removed 1 base at V and 8 bases at J, with 9 bases between. The chain's CDR3 is CASSLLRRKQYF. The CDR3 DNA sequence: TGTGCCAGCAGTTTATTGAGAAGGAAGCAGTACTTC.

This clonotype was counted between two and nine times. The rearrangement uses TRBV12-3 or TRBV12-4 and TRBJ2-7; tentative D call: TRBD1 (5 bases). This CDR3 has 13 residues. V was clipped by 3 bases and J by 6 bases, with 12 bases between them. CDR3 sequence (DNA): TGTGCCAGCAGTTTGGGGCCCTTCGGCGAGCAGTACTTC. It is translated as CASSLGPFGEQYF.

This sequence joins TRBV12-3 or TRBV12-4 and TRBJ2-1; 7 positions match TRBD2. V gave up 3 bases and J gave up 13 bases; unmatched junction bases: 15. The CDR3 loop spans 15 amino acids. CDR3 in amino acids: CASSFPATGLAVQFF. CDR3 sequence (DNA): TGTGCCAGCAGTTTTCCCGCGACGGGGCTAGCGGTACAGTTCTTC.